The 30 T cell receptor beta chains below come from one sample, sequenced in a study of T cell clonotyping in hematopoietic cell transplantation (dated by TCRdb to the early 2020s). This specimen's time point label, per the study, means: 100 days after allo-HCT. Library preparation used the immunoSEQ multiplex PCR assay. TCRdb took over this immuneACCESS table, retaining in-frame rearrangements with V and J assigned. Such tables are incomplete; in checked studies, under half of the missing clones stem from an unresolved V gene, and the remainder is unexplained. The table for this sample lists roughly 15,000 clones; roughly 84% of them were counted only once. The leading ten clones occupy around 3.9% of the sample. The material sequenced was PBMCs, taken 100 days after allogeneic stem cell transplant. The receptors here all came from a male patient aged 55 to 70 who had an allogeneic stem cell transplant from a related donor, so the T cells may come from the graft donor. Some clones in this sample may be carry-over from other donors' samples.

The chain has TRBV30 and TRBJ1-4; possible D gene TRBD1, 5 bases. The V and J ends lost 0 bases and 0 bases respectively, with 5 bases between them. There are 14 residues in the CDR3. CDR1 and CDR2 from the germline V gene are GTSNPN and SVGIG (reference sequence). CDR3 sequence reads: CAWSVGATNEKLFF. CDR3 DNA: TGTGCCTGGAGTGTGGGGGCAACTAATGAAAAACTGTTTTTT.

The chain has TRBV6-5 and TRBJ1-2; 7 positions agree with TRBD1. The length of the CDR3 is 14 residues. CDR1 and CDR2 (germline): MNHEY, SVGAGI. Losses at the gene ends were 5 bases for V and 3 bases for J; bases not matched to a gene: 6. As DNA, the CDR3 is TGTGCCAGCAGTCCCCGGACAGGAGACTATGGCTACACCTTC. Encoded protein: CASSPRTGDYGYTF.

The CDR3 DNA reads as TGTGCCAGTACCCAGGGAGGCGAAGGCACATCCTACGAGCAGTACTTC. Its protein product is CASTQGGEGTSYEQYF. The V gene is TRBV19, the J gene TRBJ2-7, with D tentatively TRBD2 (6 bases). Between the trimmed V and J ends, which lost 7 bases and 1 base, there was a span of 20 bases. The V gene's germline CDR1 is LNHDA and CDR2 SQIVND (reference sequence). The CDR3 loop spans 16 amino acids.

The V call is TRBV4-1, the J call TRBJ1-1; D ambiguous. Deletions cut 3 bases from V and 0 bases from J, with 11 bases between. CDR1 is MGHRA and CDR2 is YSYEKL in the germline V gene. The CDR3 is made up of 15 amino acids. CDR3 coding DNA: TGCGCCAGCAGCCACCCAAGTGCGATGAACACTGAAGCTTTCTTT. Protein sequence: CASSHPSAMNTEAFF.

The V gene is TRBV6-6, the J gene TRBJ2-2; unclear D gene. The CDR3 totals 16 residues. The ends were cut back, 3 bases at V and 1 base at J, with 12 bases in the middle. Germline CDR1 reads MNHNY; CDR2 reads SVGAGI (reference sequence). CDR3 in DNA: TGTGCCAGCAGTTATTTTCTGTATGAGAACACCGGGGAGCTGTTTTTT. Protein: CASSYFLYENTGELFF.

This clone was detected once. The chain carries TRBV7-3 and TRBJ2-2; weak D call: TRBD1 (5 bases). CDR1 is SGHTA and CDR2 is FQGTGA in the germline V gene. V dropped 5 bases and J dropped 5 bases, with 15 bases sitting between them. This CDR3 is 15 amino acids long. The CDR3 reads CASSEDIPRTGELFF. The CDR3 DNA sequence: TGTGCCAGCAGCGAGGACATCCCGAGGACCGGGGAGCTGTTTTTT.

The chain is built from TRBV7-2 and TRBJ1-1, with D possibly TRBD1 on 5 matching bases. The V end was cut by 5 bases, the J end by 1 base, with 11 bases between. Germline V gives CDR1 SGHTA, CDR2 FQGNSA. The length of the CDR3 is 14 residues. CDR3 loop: CASSRGLRNTEAFF. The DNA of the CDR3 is TGTGCCAGCAGCCGGGGACTGAGGAACACTGAAGCTTTCTTT.

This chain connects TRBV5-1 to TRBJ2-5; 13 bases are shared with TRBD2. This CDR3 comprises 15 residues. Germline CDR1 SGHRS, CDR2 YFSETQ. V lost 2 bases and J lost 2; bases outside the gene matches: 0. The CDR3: CASSLLAGGQETQYF. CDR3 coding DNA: TGCGCCAGCAGCTTACTAGCGGGGGGGCAAGAGACCCAGTACTTC.

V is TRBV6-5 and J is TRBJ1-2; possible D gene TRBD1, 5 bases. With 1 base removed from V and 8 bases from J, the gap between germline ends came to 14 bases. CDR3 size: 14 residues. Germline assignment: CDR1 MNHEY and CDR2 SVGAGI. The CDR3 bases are TGTGCCAGCAGTTACTATTGGGGGGAAGGGGGCTACACCTTC. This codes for CASSYYWGEGGYTF.

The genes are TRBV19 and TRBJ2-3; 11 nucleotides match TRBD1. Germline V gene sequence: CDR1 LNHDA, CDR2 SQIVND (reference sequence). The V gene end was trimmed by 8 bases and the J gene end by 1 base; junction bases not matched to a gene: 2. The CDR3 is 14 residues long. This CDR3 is CASGQGAGTDTQYF. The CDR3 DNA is TGTGCCAGTGGACAGGGGGCCGGCACAGATACGCAGTATTTT.

Here the CDR3 reads CASSPGQYNSPLHF. The CDR3 DNA is TGTGCCAGCAGTCCGGGACAGTATAATTCACCCCTCCACTTT. The rearrangement uses TRBV7-9 and TRBJ1-6, with 7 bases fitting TRBD1. This CDR3 region has 14 residues. Germline values: CDR1 SEHNR, CDR2 FQNEAQ (reference sequence). After removal of 6 bases from V and 4 bases from J, the junction contained 3 bases not matched to a gene. Combining the CDR3 with reference TRBV7-9 and TRBJ1-6 gives the whole variable domain DTGVSQNPRHKITKRGQNVTFRCDPISEHNRLYWYRQTLGQGPEFLTYFQNEAQLEKSRLLSDRFSAERPKGSFSTLEIQRTEQGDSAMYLCASSPGQYNSPLHFGNGTRLTVT.

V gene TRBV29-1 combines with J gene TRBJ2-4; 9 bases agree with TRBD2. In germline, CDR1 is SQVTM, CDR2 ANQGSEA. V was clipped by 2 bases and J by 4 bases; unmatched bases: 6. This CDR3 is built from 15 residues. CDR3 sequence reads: CSVESGGRRKNIQYF. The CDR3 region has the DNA TGCAGCGTTGAAAGCGGGGGGAGAAGAAAAAACATTCAGTACTTC. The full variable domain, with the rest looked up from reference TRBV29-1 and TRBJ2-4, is SAVISQKPSRDICQRGTSLTIQCQVDSQVTMMFWYRQQPGQSLTLIATANQGSEATYESGFVIDKFPISRPNLTFSTLTVSNMSPEDSSIYLCSVESGGRRKNIQYFGAGTRLSVL.

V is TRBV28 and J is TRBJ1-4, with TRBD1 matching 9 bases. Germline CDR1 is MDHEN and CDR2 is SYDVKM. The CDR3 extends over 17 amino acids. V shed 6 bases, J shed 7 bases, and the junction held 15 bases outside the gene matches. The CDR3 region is CASSLYQQGARREKLFF. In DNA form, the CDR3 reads TGTGCCAGCAGCCTATATCAACAGGGGGCGCGTCGTGAAAAACTGTTTTTT. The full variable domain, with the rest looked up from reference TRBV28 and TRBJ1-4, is DVKVTQSSRYLVKRTGEKVFLECVQDMDHENMFWYRQDPGLGLRLIYFSYDVKMKEKGDIPEGYSVSREKKERFSLILESASTNQTSMYLCASSLYQQGARREKLFFGSGTQLSVL.

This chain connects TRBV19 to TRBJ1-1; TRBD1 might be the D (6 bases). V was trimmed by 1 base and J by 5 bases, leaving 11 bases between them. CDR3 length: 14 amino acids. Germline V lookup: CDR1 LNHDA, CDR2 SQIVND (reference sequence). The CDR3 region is CASSIGRGGTEAFF. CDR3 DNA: TGTGCCAGTAGTATAGGCAGGGGTGGAACTGAAGCTTTCTTT.

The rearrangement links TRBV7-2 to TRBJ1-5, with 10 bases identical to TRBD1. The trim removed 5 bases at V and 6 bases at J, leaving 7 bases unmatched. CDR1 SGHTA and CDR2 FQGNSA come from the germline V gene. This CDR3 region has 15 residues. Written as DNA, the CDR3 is TGTGCCAGCAGCGGGGGGACAGGGGTGGGTCAGCCCCAGCATTTT. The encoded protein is CASSGGTGVGQPQHF.

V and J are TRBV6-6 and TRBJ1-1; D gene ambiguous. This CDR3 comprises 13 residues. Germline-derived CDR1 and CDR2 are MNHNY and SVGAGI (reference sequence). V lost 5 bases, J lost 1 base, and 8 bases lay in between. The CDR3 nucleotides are TGTGCCAGCAGTCGGCCTCCGAACACTGAAGCTTTCTTT. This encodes CASSRPPNTEAFF.

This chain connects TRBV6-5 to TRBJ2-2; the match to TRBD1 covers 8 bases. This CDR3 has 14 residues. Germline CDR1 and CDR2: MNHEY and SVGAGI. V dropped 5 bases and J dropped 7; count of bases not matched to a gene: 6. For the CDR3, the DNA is TGTGCCAGCAGTCGGACAGGGCAAGGCGGGGAGCTGTTTTTT. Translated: CASSRTGQGGELFF.

The CDR3 protein is CASSDRWRSGYTF. CDR3 bases: TGTGCCAGCAGTGACAGGTGGAGGAGTGGCTACACCTTC. The chain is built from TRBV28 and TRBJ1-2; a possible D gene is TRBD1 (6 bases). This CDR3 is 13 amino acids long. Germline CDR1 reads MDHEN; CDR2 reads SYDVKM. Trimming cost V 5 bases and J 7 bases, with 14 bases left between them.

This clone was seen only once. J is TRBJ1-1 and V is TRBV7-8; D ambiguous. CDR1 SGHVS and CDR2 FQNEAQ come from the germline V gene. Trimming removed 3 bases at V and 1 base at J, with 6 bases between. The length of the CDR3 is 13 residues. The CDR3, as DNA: TGTGCCAGCAGCTTGGGCAGGAACACTGAAGCTTTCTTT. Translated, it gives CASSLGRNTEAFF.

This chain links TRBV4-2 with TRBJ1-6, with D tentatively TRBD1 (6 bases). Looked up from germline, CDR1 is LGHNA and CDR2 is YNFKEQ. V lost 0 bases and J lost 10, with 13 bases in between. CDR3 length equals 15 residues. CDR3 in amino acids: CASSQENRAGSPLHF. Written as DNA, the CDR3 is TGTGCCAGCAGCCAAGAAAACAGGGCGGGATCACCCCTCCACTTT.

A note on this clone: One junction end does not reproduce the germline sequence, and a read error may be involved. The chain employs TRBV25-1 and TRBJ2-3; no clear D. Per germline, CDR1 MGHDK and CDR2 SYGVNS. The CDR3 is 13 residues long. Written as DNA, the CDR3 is TGTGCCAGCTCGTCAGACGCCACAGATACGCAGTACTTT. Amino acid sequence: CASSSDATDTQYF.

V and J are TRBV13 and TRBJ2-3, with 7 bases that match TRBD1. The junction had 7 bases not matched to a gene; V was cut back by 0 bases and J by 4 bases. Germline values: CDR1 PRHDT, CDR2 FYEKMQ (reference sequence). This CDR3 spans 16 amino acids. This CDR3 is CASSLGGTVSPDTQYF. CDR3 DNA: TGTGCCAGCAGCTTAGGAGGGACAGTCAGCCCAGATACGCAGTATTTT.

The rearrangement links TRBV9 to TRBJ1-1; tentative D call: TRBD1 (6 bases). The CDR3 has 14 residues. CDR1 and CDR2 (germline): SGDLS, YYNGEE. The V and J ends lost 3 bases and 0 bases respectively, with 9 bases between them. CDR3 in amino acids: CASSAGHLNTEAFF. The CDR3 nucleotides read TGTGCCAGCAGCGCGGGACACCTGAACACTGAAGCTTTCTTT.

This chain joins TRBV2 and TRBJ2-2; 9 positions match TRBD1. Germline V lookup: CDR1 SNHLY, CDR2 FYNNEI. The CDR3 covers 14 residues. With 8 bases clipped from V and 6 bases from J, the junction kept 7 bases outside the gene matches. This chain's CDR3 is CASGRDRVSGELFF. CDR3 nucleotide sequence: TGTGCCAGCGGGAGGGACAGGGTTTCCGGGGAGCTGTTTTTT.

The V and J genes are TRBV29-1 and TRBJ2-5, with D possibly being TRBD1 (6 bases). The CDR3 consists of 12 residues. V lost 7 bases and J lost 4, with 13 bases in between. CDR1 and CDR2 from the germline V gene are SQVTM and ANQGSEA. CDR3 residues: CSAGQLGETQYF. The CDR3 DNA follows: TGCAGCGCAGGACAGCTAGGAGAGACCCAGTACTTC. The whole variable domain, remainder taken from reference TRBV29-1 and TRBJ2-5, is SAVISQKPSRDICQRGTSLTIQCQVDSQVTMMFWYRQQPGQSLTLIATANQGSEATYESGFVIDKFPISRPNLTFSTLTVSNMSPEDSSIYLCSAGQLGETQYFGPGTRLLVL.

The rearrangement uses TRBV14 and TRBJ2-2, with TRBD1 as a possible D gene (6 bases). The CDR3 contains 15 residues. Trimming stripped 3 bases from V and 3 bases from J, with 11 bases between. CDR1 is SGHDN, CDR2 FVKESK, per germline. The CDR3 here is CASSQGRGYTGELFF. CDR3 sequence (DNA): TGTGCCAGCAGCCAGGGCAGGGGCTACACCGGGGAGCTGTTTTTT.

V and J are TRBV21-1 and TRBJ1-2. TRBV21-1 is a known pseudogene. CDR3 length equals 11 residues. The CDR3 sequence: CASSKEAGYTF. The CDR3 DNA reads TGTGCCAGCAGCAAAGAAGCTGGCTACACCTTC.

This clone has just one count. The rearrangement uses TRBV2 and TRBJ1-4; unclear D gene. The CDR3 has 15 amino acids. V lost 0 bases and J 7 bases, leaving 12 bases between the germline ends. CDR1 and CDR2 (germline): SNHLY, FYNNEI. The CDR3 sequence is CASSEALGGVEKLFF. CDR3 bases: TGTGCCAGCAGTGAAGCGCTAGGCGGAGTTGAAAAACTGTTTTTT. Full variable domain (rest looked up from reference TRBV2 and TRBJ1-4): EPEVTQTPSHQVTQMGQEVILRCVPISNHLYFYWYRQILGQKVEFLVSFYNNEISEKSEIFDDQFSVERPDGSNFTLKIRSTKLEDSAMYFCASSEALGGVEKLFFGSGTQLSVL.

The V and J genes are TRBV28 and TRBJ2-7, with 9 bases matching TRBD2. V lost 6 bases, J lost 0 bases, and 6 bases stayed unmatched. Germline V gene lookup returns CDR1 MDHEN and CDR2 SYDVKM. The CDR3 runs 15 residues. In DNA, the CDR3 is TGTGCCAGCAGGTTTAGCGGGGGAAGCTCCTACGAGCAGTACTTC. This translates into CASRFSGGSSYEQYF.

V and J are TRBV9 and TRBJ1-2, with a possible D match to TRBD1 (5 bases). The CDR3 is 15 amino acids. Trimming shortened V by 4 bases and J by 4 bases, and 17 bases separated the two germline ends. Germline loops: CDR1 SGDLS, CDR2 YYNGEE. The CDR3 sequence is CASSPGSVGGYGYTF. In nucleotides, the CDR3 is TGTGCCAGCAGCCCCGGCTCGGTCGGGGGCTATGGCTACACCTTC.